Listed here are 15 T cell receptor beta chains from one sample, sequenced in a study of CD8 T cells in ankylosing spondylitis. Each CDR3 protein gets one entry after TCRdb re-called the 5' RACE reads with MiXCR. The sample includes about 360,000 distinct CDR3 sequences, 20% to 25% of them seen just once. The sequencing input was blood, either unsorted or a sorted T cell fraction (not recorded which). These receptors were obtained from a male donor with ankylosing spondylitis or in good health (not recorded which).

This clonotype was found a few times. The chain has TRBV9 and TRBJ2-1; 8 positions agree with TRBD2. The CDR3 sequence is 15 residues long. Germline CDR1 reads SGDLS; CDR2 reads YYNGEE. Trimming removed 0 bases from V and 7 bases from J; junction bases left unmatched: 6. The CDR3: CASSVEGAGGNEQFF. CDR3 in DNA: TGTGCCAGCAGCGTAGAAGGGGCGGGGGGTAATGAGCAGTTCTTC.

V gene TRBV7-3 combines with J gene TRBJ1-1; the D is unclear. From germline, CDR1 is SGHTA and CDR2 FQGTGA. This CDR3 has 14 amino acids. V dropped 2 bases and J dropped 1 base, with 8 bases sitting between them. For the CDR3, the DNA is TGTGCCAGCAGCTTATACGGTTCGAACACTGAAGCTTTCTTT. Its translation: CASSLYGSNTEAFF. Complete variable domain (other parts from reference TRBV7-3 and TRBJ1-1): GAGVSQTPSNKVTEKGKYVELRCDPISGHTALYWYRQSLGQGPEFLIYFQGTGAADDSGLPNDRFFAVRPEGSVSTLKIQRTERGDSAVYLCASSLYGSNTEAFFGQGTRLTVV.

CDR3 bases: TGTGCCTCTAGCGGGACAGGGACCCTTGAAGCTTTCTTT. It encodes CASSGTGTLEAFF. The V gene is TRBV30, the J gene TRBJ1-1, with TRBD1 matching 9 bases. With V trimmed by 7 bases and J by 7 bases, 10 bases remained unmatched. This CDR3 contains 13 residues. Germline values: CDR1 GTSNPN, CDR2 SVGIG (reference sequence).

This chain uses TRBV12-3 or TRBV12-4 with TRBJ2-7; D gene uncertain. V was trimmed by 6 bases and J by 2 bases, leaving 8 bases between them. This CDR3 contains 12 residues. Here the CDR3 DNA reads TGTGCCAGCAGCCAGATTACCTACGAGCAGTACTTC. The encoded protein is CASSQITYEQYF.

This chain joins TRBV15 and TRBJ2-2, with 9 bases fitting TRBD2. After removal of 4 bases from V and 4 bases from J, the junction contained 13 bases not matched to a gene. The CDR3 loop spans 18 amino acids. Germline assignment: CDR1 LNHNV and CDR2 YYDKDF (reference sequence). In DNA form, the CDR3 reads TGTGCCACCAGCACCTACCGGGGTAGCGGGGGATCCACCGGGGAGCTGTTTTTT. It specifies CATSTYRGSGGSTGELFF.

The chain uses TRBV20-1 and TRBJ2-1; D might be TRBD2 (6 bases). Deletions cut 3 bases from V and 6 bases from J, with 12 bases between. Germline lookup yields CDR1 DFQATT and CDR2 SNEGSKA (reference sequence). The CDR3 loop spans 13 amino acids. DNA for the CDR3: TGCAGTGCTAGTGGAGGGCTGGTCAATGAGCAGTTCTTC. It translates to CSASGGLVNEQFF.

This chain uses TRBV20-1 with TRBJ2-1; weak D call: TRBD2 (5 bases). Trimming stripped 6 bases from V and 5 bases from J, with 8 bases between. The CDR3 has 11 residues. CDR1 and CDR2 (germline): DFQATT, SNEGSKA (reference sequence). CDR3 region: CSARTDNEQFF. DNA of the CDR3: TGCAGTGCAAGGACTGACAATGAGCAGTTCTTC.

This clonotype has just a few counts. The chain joins TRBV6-6 to TRBJ1-1; D is unclear. This CDR3 region has 11 residues. The germline V gene encodes CDR1 MNHNY and CDR2 SVGAGI (reference sequence). The ends were cut back, 11 bases at V and 6 bases at J, with 13 bases in the middle. The CDR3 spells CAAGGGAEAFF. The CDR3 DNA sequence: TGTGCCGCTGGCGGCGGGGCTGAAGCTTTCTTT.

The rearrangement links TRBV7-8 to TRBJ2-7; TRBD1 matches 7 bases. The CDR3 loop spans 16 amino acids. Losses at the gene ends were 1 base for V and 0 bases for J; bases not matched to a gene: 6. Germline CDR1 SGHVS, CDR2 FQNEAQ. CDR3 sequence reads: CASSLVARDSSYEQYF. The CDR3 DNA follows: TGTGCCAGCAGCTTAGTAGCAAGGGACAGCTCCTACGAGCAGTACTTC. Full variable domain (missing parts from reference TRBV7-8 and TRBJ2-7): GAGVSQSPRYKVAKRGQDVALRCDPISGHVSLFWYQQALGQGPEFLTYFQNEAQLDKSGLPSDRFFAERPEGSVSTLKIQRTQQEDSAVYLCASSLVARDSSYEQYFGPGTRLTVT.

This clonotype was detected a few times. This chain connects TRBV10-3 to TRBJ2-2; D call uncertain. CDR3 length: 14 residues. Germline CDR1 reads ENHRY; CDR2 reads SYGVKD. The ends were cut back, 4 bases at V and 1 base at J, with 7 bases in the middle. The chain's CDR3 is CAISVQQNTGELFF. CDR3 DNA sequence: TGTGCCATCAGTGTCCAGCAGAACACCGGGGAGCTGTTTTTT.

This clonotype was observed many times. The germline gene is not matched at one end of the junction; a read error may be the cause. This chain uses TRBV12-3 or TRBV12-4 with TRBJ2-3; weak D call: TRBD1 (5 bases). This CDR3 region has 12 residues. The CDR3 region is CASSLGADTQYF. The DNA of the CDR3 is TGTGCCAGCAGCTTAGGGGCAGATACGCAGTATTTT.

The gene calls are TRBV7-8 and TRBJ2-7, with D unclear. In germline, CDR1 is SGHVS, CDR2 FQNEAQ. The V and J ends lost 1 base and 1 base respectively, with 8 bases between them. The CDR3 is 14 residues long. This CDR3 reads CASSLEVSSYEQYF. CDR3 DNA: TGTGCCAGCAGCTTAGAGGTCAGTTCCTACGAGCAGTACTTC.

There are a few counts of this clonotype. The gene calls are TRBV12-3 or TRBV12-4 and TRBJ2-1; 10 nucleotides align to TRBD2. The CDR3 has 15 amino acids. The V segment lost 3 bases and the J segment 8 bases; nucleotides outside the gene matches: 7. The CDR3 coding sequence is TGTGCCAGCAGTTTGGCTAGCGGGGGCCCAGATGAGCAGTTCTTC. This translates into CASSLASGGPDEQFF.

The sample holds a few counts of this clonotype. The V gene is TRBV7-9, the J gene TRBJ2-2; 12 bases line up with TRBD2. The CDR3 sequence is 16 residues long. From germline, CDR1 is SEHNR and CDR2 FQNEAQ (reference sequence). The trim removed 6 bases at V and 10 bases at J, leaving 12 bases unmatched. The CDR3: CASRSGTSGLEAELFF. The CDR3 DNA follows: TGTGCCAGCAGATCCGGGACTAGCGGGCTTGAAGCGGAGCTGTTTTTT.

The V and J genes are TRBV29-1 and TRBJ1-2, with a tentative D call TRBD1 (5 bases). CDR3 length: 12 amino acids. The germline CDR1 and CDR2 sequences are SQVTM and ANQGSEA. V lost 7 bases and J 8 bases, leaving 17 bases between the germline ends. DNA of the CDR3: TGCAGCGCCGGAAAGGGGCTAGGGGGCTACACCTTC. Translation: CSAGKGLGGYTF.